This entry lists 22 T cell receptor beta chains sequenced from one sample in a study of breast tumors, draining lymph nodes, adjacent tissues. TCRdb called the multiplex PCR reads again in MiXCR, with one record for every CDR3 protein. This sample carries around 230,000 distinct CDR3 sequences, around 32% of them seen once, and the ten largest clones take 1.4%. The lymph nodes were axillary draining lymph nodes from breast cancer patients. Sequenced: axillary lymph node tissue. These receptors all come from a female donor with breast cancer. Some clones in this sample may be carry-over from other donors' samples.

This clonotype came up many times. The chain joins TRBV7-9 to TRBJ2-7; D might be TRBD2 (6 bases). Germline V lookup: CDR1 SEHNR, CDR2 FQNEAQ (reference sequence). There are 14 residues in the CDR3. V lost 2 bases and J 1 base, leaving 9 bases between the germline ends. The CDR3 nucleotides read TGTGCCAGCAGCTTATTAGCGGAGTCCTACGAGCAGTACTTC. Protein sequence: CASSLLAESYEQYF.

This clonotype occurred many times. The chain carries TRBV4-2 and TRBJ2-3; TRBD2 matches 8 bases. V dropped 4 bases and J dropped 7; count of bases not matched to a gene: 7. Germline V CDR1 and CDR2: LGHNA, YNFKEQ. There are 14 residues in the CDR3. The CDR3 is CASSPAGDPNTQYF. CDR3 nucleotide sequence: TGTGCCAGCAGCCCAGCGGGGGACCCTAATACGCAGTATTTT.

This clonotype was seen many times. V is TRBV15 and J is TRBJ2-6; D unresolved. Germline V CDR1 and CDR2: LNHNV, YYDKDF (reference sequence). The CDR3 covers 14 residues. Trimming took off 0 bases at V and 4 bases at J, with 4 bases between the two ends. The CDR3 spells CATSRDTGANVLTF. The CDR3 DNA reads as TGTGCCACCAGCAGAGATACCGGGGCCAACGTCCTGACTTTC.

In this sample, this clonotype turned up many times. The V gene is TRBV5-4, the J gene TRBJ2-2; 11 bases are shared with TRBD2. CDR1 is SGHNT and CDR2 is YYREEE in the germline V gene (reference sequence). Germline trimming cut 4 bases from V and 9 bases from J; bases unmatched to any gene: 14. The CDR3 totals 17 residues. As DNA, the CDR3 is TGTGCCAGCAGCCTCGGGACTAGCGGAGCGGGTCGGAGGGAGCTGTTTTTT. This gives the protein CASSLGTSGAGRRELFF.

Comment on this clonotype: An end of the junction differs from the germline gene, which may be a read error. The gene calls are TRBV14 and TRBJ2-5, with no clear D. Germline CDR1 reads SGHDN; CDR2 reads FVKESK. The CDR3 totals 14 residues. This chain's CDR3 is CASSQELPQQTQYF. DNA for the CDR3: TGTGCCAGCAGCCAAGAGCTGCCCCAACAGACCCAGTACTTC.

This clonotype was observed at least ten times. The chain employs TRBV28 and TRBJ1-2, with D hard to call. Germline lookup yields CDR1 MDHEN and CDR2 SYDVKM. The CDR3 sequence is 14 residues long. The germline V and J ends were trimmed by 4 bases and 4 bases, with 13 bases remaining between them. The CDR3 loop reads CASSYQARRYGYTF. In DNA form, the CDR3 reads TGTGCCAGCAGTTACCAAGCCAGGCGCTATGGCTACACCTTC.

On this clonotype: The junction differs from germline at one of its ends, possibly a read error. The V and J genes are TRBV5-1 and TRBJ2-2, with D perhaps TRBD1 (8 bases). There are 13 residues in the CDR3. CDR1 is SGHRS, CDR2 YFSETQ, per germline. The CDR3 coding sequence is TGCGCCAGCAGCTTTACAGGGGGAGGGGGGCTGCCTTTT. It encodes CASSFTGGGGLPF.

The chain combines TRBV7-8 with TRBJ1-1; 8 bases map to TRBD1. Looked up from germline, CDR1 is SGHVS and CDR2 is FQNEAQ. The CDR3 is made up of 12 amino acids. Trimming at V came to 5 bases and at J to 11 bases, leaving 7 bases not matched to a gene. The CDR3, as DNA: TGTGCCAGCAGCCCCGACAGGGGTTCGGCTTTCTTT. It codes for CASSPDRGSAFF.

This clonotype appeared a few times. A much larger clone lies one base from this, so it may be a read error. The CDR3 sequence: CASSHGHSYEQYF. CDR3 DNA sequence: TGTGCCAGCAGTCACGGACACTCATACGAGCAGTACTTC. The chain couples TRBV6-6 to TRBJ2-7; the D gene is possibly TRBD1 (5 bases). Germline-derived CDR1 and CDR2 are MNHNY and SVGAGI (reference sequence). V was clipped by 5 bases and J by 4 bases, with 12 bases between them. The CDR3 extends over 13 amino acids.

The sample holds one count of this clonotype. Possible read error: a much larger clone is one base away. The chain recombines TRBV18 with TRBJ2-3; no definite D call. The CDR3 is made up of 14 amino acids. Germline CDR1 is KGHSH and CDR2 is LQKENI. CDR3 sequence reads: CASPPPVRTDTQYF. CDR3 nucleotide sequence: TGTGCCAGCCCACCACCGGTCCGCACAGATACGCAGTATTTT. The full variable domain, in which reference TRBV18 and TRBJ2-3 provide the parts outside the CDR3, is NAGVMQNPRHLVRRRGQEARLRCSPMKGHSHVYWYRQLPEEGLKFMVYLQKENIIDESGMPKERFSAEFPKEGPSILRIQQVVRGDSAAYFCASPPPVRTDTQYFGPGTRLTVL.

The chain combines TRBV29-1 with TRBJ2-1, with 10 bases that match TRBD1. The CDR3 is made up of 13 amino acids. J lost 4 bases, V lost 8 bases, and 5 bases had no gene match. Germline lookup yields CDR1 SQVTM and CDR2 ANQGSEA. The CDR3 sequence: CSLTGGAYNEQFF. CDR3 nucleotide sequence: TGCAGCTTGACAGGGGGCGCTTACAATGAGCAGTTCTTC.

This clonotype was observed at least ten times. J is TRBJ1-3 and V is TRBV3-1; D perhaps matches TRBD1 (5 bases). The V and J ends lost 0 bases and 4 bases respectively, with 10 bases between them. From germline, CDR1 is LGHDT and CDR2 YNNKEL (reference sequence). The CDR3 is 15 amino acids. This CDR3 reads CASSQDQGYGNTIYF. Written as DNA, the CDR3 is TGTGCCAGCAGCCAAGATCAGGGTTACGGAAACACCATATATTTT. The full variable domain, in which reference TRBV3-1 and TRBJ1-3 provide the parts outside the CDR3, is DTAVSQTPKYLVTQMGNDKSIKCEQNLGHDTMYWYKQDSKKFLKIMFSYNNKELIINETVPNRFSPKSPDKAHLNLHINSLELGDSAVYFCASSQDQGYGNTIYFGEGSWLTVV.

Worth noting for this clonotype: A read error may produce the germline difference seen at one junction end. The V call is TRBV20-1, the J call TRBJ2-1; D could derive from TRBD1 or TRBD2 (7 bases each). Germline V CDR1 and CDR2: DFQATT, SNEGSKA (reference sequence). This CDR3 spans 14 amino acids. The chain's CDR3 is CSTTLGRGHNEQSF. The CDR3 nucleotides read TGCAGTACGACCCTAGGGAGGGGGCACAATGAGCAGTCCTTC.

This clonotype has ten or more counts. The chain has TRBV5-1 and TRBJ2-1; 8 bases align to TRBD2. J was trimmed by 1 base and V by 4 bases; bases with no gene match: 7. Germline values: CDR1 SGHRS, CDR2 YFSETQ. The CDR3 spans 16 residues. DNA of the CDR3: TGCGCCAGCAGCGTTACTAGCGGAGTATCCTACAATGAGCAGTTCTTC. Residues: CASSVTSGVSYNEQFF.

V is TRBV29-1 and J is TRBJ1-4; the D is unclear. Trimming took 8 bases from V and 0 from J, leaving 7 bases between them. The CDR3 length is 12 residues. CDR1 and CDR2 (germline): SQVTM, ANQGSEA. CDR3 amino acids: CSRTSTNEKLFF. CDR3 nucleotides: TGCAGCCGGACGTCAACTAATGAAAAACTGTTTTTT.

The V call is TRBV7-2, the J call TRBJ2-7; maybe TRBD2 (6 bases). Germline CDR1 and CDR2: SGHTA and FQGNSA. V was cut by 5 bases and J by 3 bases, with 20 bases left in between. This CDR3 has 16 residues. The CDR3 spells CASSRGIRGNIYEQYF. The CDR3 DNA reads as TGTGCCAGCAGCCGAGGGATTCGCGGGAATATCTACGAGCAGTACTTC.

As concerns this clonotype: The limits of the CDR3 on the DNA are not certain, so only TCRdb's listed CDR3 is given. This sequence joins TRBV7-3 and TRBJ2-7; TRBD2 was called by the table and not checked on the DNA. The germline CDR1 and CDR2 sequences are SGHTA and FQGTGA. The CDR3 is 19 amino acids in total, end residues counted. The CDR3 protein is CASSFYICSGLTGYYEQYF.

This clonotype was recorded at least ten times. V usage is TRBV7-2 and J usage is TRBJ2-1; TRBD2 aligns across 11 bases. The CDR3 extends over 15 amino acids. The junction had 4 bases not matched to a gene; V was cut back by 1 base and J by 8 bases. Germline V gene lookup returns CDR1 SGHTA and CDR2 FQGNSA. The CDR3 DNA sequence: TGTGCCAGCAGCTTAGAGGCTAGCGGGAGGTATGAGCAGTTCTTC. Its protein is CASSLEASGRYEQFF.

With regard to this clonotype: A clone one base away is much larger, so this may be a read error. This sequence joins TRBV3-1 and TRBJ2-3, with TRBD1 identical over 9 bases. Looked up from germline, CDR1 is LGHDT and CDR2 is YNNKEL (reference sequence). The CDR3 loop spans 15 amino acids. The CDR3 DNA reads TGTGCCAGCAGCCCATGGACAGGGGACACAGGTACGCAGTATTTT. Protein sequence: CASSPWTGDTGTQYF.

This clonotype was counted many times. V usage is TRBV4-1 and J usage is TRBJ2-1; D call uncertain. Germline loops: CDR1 MGHRA, CDR2 YSYEKL. The CDR3 has 16 amino acids. V gave up 1 base and J gave up 0 bases, with 10 bases separating them. The CDR3 protein is CASSQAPVSSYNEQFF. The CDR3 DNA sequence: TGCGCCAGCAGCCAAGCCCCGGTGAGCTCCTACAATGAGCAGTTCTTC.

V and J are TRBV7-8 and TRBJ2-3; 10 bases map to TRBD1. Germline trimming cut 6 bases from V and 0 bases from J; bases unmatched to any gene: 3. CDR3 length equals 15 residues. Germline assignment: CDR1 SGHVS and CDR2 FQNEAQ. The CDR3 sequence: CASRGQGSSTDTQYF. The CDR3 DNA sequence: TGTGCCAGCAGGGGACAGGGGTCAAGCACAGATACGCAGTATTTT.

This clonotype was detected many times. V and J are TRBV5-1 and TRBJ2-7; D is unclear. The CDR3 is 14 amino acids. Trimming removed 0 bases at V and 0 bases at J, with 7 bases between. Germline-derived CDR1 and CDR2 are SGHRS and YFSETQ. The chain's CDR3 is CASSLDGNSYEQYF. In DNA, the CDR3 is TGCGCCAGCAGCTTGGATGGCAACTCCTACGAGCAGTACTTC.